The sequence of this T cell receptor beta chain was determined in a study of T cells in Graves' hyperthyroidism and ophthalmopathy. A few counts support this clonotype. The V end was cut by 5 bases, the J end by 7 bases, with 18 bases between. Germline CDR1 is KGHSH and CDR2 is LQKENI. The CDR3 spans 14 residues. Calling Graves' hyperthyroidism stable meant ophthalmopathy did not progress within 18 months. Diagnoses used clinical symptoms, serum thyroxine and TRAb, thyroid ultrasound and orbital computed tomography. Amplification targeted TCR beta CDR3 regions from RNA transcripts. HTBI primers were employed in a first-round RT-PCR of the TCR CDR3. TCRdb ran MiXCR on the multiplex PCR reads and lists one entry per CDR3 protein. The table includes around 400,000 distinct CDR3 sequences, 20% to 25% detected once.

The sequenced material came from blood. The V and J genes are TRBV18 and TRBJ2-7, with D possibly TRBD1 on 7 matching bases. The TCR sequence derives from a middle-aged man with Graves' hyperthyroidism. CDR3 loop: CASSSQGGLREQYF. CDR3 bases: TGTGCCAGCTCATCGCAGGGGGGTTTACGAGAGCAGTACTTC.